What follows is one T cell receptor beta chain and its context. This clone was picked up a small number of times. Its antigen specificity is not known. The input lacks base qualities; no much larger clone sits a single base away. A single peripheral blood draw of roughly 0.11 L on average was collected from each donor into heparinised tubes. Using a panel that included CD45RO, CCR7, CD25, CD127, CD95 and CD27, naive, central memory, regulatory and stem cell-like memory CD4+ T cells were sorted on a BD FACSAria II. All sorted populations exceeded 98% purity. PBMCs were separated immediately by Lymphoprep density gradient centrifugation and were stained directly, without being cultured. So that batch effects would be minimized, each experiment stained and sorted samples in pairs, pairing one healthy donor with one patient. The data were taken from a study of beta chain features in type 1 diabetes (dated by TCRdb to about 2018). A note on the overall study: Mean age, gender distribution, total cell number and subset yield were not different between patients and healthy donors. In the study, recently diagnosed type 1 diabetes patients and matched healthy donors were compared on the TCRB repertoires of their sorted circulating CD4+ T cell subsets. Whereas all 30 or so donors provided naive and central memory subsets, regulatory and stem cell-like memory subsets were isolated from just 8 patients and about 8 healthy donors. A total of around 110,000,000 sorted cells were examined across all samples, and RNA yield correlated strongly with the number of cells per subset. The paper as a whole reports these results and caveats: Because cDNA rather than genomic DNA was sequenced, highly expressing activated cells could have been over-represented, although no difference in activation and CD3 levels was found between groups. In all four CD4+ subsets, TCRB CDR3 length was moderately but significantly shorter in type 1 diabetes patients. Shorter templates might be favored by PCR, yet because patient and control samples were amplified and corrected together, any such skew would affect both groups equally. Only small numbers of individuals were included in the HLA sub-analyses, which left unresolved whether HLA type had any influence on TCRB rearrangement. Patients with type 1 diabetes made fewer insertions and deleted more nucleotides at VDJ recombination sites, implying thymic rearrangement abnormalities. Naive, central memory and regulatory TCRB repertoires appeared to be more alike among patients than among healthy donors.

V and J are trimmed by 7 bases and 4 bases, and the gene matches miss 17 bases of the junction. Measured from the cysteine to the phenylalanine, the CDR3 is 17 residues long. Solely the CDR3 DNA is kept, with 51 bases framed from the first base. According to the germline V gene, CDR1 reads MNHGY and CDR2 reads SVAAGI. The entire amount of isolated RNA was reverse transcribed using the High Capacity cDNA Reverse Transcription Kit, so the sequenced TCRB transcripts were expressed ones. Deep immunoSEQ sequencing was performed on naive, central memory and regulatory T cell samples, with an average of around 3.4 million total reads per sample. Sorted cells were lysed in RLT buffer and RNA was extracted with DNase-treated RNeasy Micro or Mini kits, depending on cell number. Each cell subset was processed separately to prevent cross-contamination, with patient and healthy donor samples processed together. TCRB sequences were amplified from cDNA with the immunoSEQ multiplex PCR, producing 87-bp fragments spanning the CDR3 region. The amplicons were sequenced using the Illumina HiSeq platform. Per the authors' processing: Synthetic template baselines were used to correct PCR bias computationally, reads within Hamming distance 2 were collapsed together, and singletons that could not be merged were discarded. Reads were aligned against IMGT to assign V, D and J genes, CDR3 length and insertions or deletions at six rearrangement sites. Within each subset, clonotype counts were normalized to sorted cell number, after which true diversity and Gini coefficients were computed with the tcR R package. The overlap coefficient, calculated on TCRB nucleotide sequences, was used to quantify repertoire sharing. Out-of-frame TCRB sequences from naive cells were analyzed as a proxy for the pre-selection repertoire. TCRdb took over this immuneACCESS table, retaining in-frame rearrangements with V and J assigned. Such tables are incomplete; in checked studies, under half of the missing clones stem from an unresolved V gene, and the remainder is unexplained. V, J and clone size are taken as reported in that table, and D and trimming were inferred from the DNA itself. The sample table records some 410,000 clones; 14% of these occur just once. Clones ranked in the top ten supply 0.035% to 0.04% of the sample.

Recombination linked TRBV6-9 to TRBJ2-5; TRBD2 lines up with 8 middle nucleotides. The sample consisted of naive CD4+ T cells from blood. Interpreted using the paper, the cell subset or site label stands for: true naive CD4+ T cells. The source is a man aged 25 to 40 in good health. The nucleotides are TGTGCCAGCACTCGCAGCGGGGGCGGGAGATCGGTAGAGACCCAGTACTTC. Translated, this gives CASTRSGGGRSVETQYF.